This TCR beta chain was identified during a study of T-cell reconstitution after alpha-beta-depleted transplantation in children. Findings and limits, study-wide: From surviving recipient T cells and thymic progenitors came the high day-60 TCRbeta diversity observed in some patients. After one year, T-cell counts and TCRbeta diversity mostly came from new T cells. Several hundred expanded graft clones reportedly gave rise to the alpha-beta T cells present about two months after transplant.

This clonotype was seen a handful of times. Its antigen is unknown. CDR1 is SGHVS, CDR2 FNYEAQ, per germline. The V end was cut by 3 bases, the J end by 4 bases, with 8 bases between. There are 13 residues in the CDR3. A TCRbeta library incorporating unique molecular identifiers was prepared. MiXCR, applied by TCRdb to the PCR reads, yields one record per CDR3 protein. The sample contains 800,000 to 1,000,000 distinct CDR3 sequences, roughly 31% of which appear only once. This material consisted of PBMCs, mostly from graft donor cells, taken 360 days after TCRalphabeta/CD19-depleted stem cell transplant. This receptor was identified in a boy less than two years old who had a stem cell transplant for SCID, so the T cells may come from the graft donor. The chain carries TRBV7-6 and TRBJ2-3, with unresolved D. Here the CDR3 DNA reads TGTGCCAGCAGCTTTCTACAGTCAGATACGCAGTATTTT. Protein product: CASSFLQSDTQYF.